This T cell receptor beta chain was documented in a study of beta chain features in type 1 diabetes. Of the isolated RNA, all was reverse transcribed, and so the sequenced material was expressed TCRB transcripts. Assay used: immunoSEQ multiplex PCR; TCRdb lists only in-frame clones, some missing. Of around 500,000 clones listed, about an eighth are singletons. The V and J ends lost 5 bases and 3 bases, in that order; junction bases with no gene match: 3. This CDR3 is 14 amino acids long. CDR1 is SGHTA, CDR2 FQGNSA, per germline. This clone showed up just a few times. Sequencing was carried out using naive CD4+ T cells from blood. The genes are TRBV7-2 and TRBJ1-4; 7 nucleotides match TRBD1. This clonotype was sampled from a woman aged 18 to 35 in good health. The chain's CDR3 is CASSAGQPNEKLFF. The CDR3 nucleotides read TGTGCCAGCAGCGCGGGACAGCCTAATGAAAAACTGTTTTTT. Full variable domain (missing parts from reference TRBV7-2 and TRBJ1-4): GAGVSQSPSNKVTEKGKDVELRCDPISGHTALYWYRQSLGQGLEFLIYFQGNSAPDKSGLPSDRFSAERTGGSVSTLTIQRTQQEDSAVYLCASSAGQPNEKLFFGSGTQLSVL.